The source of this T cell receptor beta chain is a study of blood T cell repertoires in COVID-19. Study-level information: From T cells, B-cell-depleted T cells, or PBMCs came the material, which was cDNA or gDNA.

This CDR3 is 16 amino acids long. V lost 1 base, J lost 7 bases, and 17 bases lay in between. Germline V gene data show CDR1 as LGHNA and CDR2 as YSLEER. Profiled with immunoSEQ multiplex PCR; TCRdb holds only in-frame clones, not every one. Of some 96,000 clones listed, over 75% are singletons. This TCR was recovered from a human donor in a cohort sampled during active COVID-19. The chain links TRBV4-3 to TRBJ1-5, with D perhaps matching TRBD1 (6 bases). Material: peripheral blood. DNA of the CDR3: TGCGCCAGCAGCCAAGTAACTTTCGGCAGGGGACAGCCCCAGCATTTT. Amino acids: CASSQVTFGRGQPQHF.